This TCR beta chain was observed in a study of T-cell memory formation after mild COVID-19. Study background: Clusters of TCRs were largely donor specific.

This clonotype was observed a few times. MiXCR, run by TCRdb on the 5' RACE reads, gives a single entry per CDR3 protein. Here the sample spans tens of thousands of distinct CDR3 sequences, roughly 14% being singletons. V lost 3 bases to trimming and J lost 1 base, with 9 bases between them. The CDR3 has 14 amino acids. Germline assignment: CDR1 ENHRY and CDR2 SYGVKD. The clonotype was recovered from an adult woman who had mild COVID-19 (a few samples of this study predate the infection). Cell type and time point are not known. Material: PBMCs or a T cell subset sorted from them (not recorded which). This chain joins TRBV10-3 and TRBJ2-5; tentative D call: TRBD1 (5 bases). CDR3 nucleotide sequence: TGTGCCATCAGTGAAACGACAGCCCAAGAGACCCAGTACTTC. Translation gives CAISETTAQETQYF.